This TCR beta chain was retrieved from a study of blood T cell repertoires in COVID-19. Sequencing used immunoSEQ multiplex PCR; TCRdb keeps in-frame clones, though not all of them. This sample has 45,000 to 60,000 clones; around 92% occur once, and the top ten carry 2.2%. This clonotype originated in a human donor in a cohort sampled during active COVID-19. The sequenced sample was peripheral blood.

The CDR3 protein is CASSLRTSGGVWETQYF. Here the CDR3 DNA reads TGTGCCAGCAGCCTGCGGACTAGCGGGGGGGTATGGGAGACCCAGTACTTC. The chain combines TRBV5-8 with TRBJ2-5; 15 positions match TRBD2. The junction had 9 bases not matched to a gene; V was cut back by 4 bases and J by 5 bases. Germline V CDR1 and CDR2: SGHTS, YDEGEE. This CDR3 comprises 17 residues.